The count of the clone carrying this T cell receptor beta chain is one. The target antigen is unknown. It was with 60 Vbeta and 13 Jbeta primers that the PCR ran. Sequenced by immunoSEQ multiplex PCR; TCRdb stores in-frame clones only, minus some. Of 180,000 or so clones in the sample, over 65% were seen once. This record comes from a study of cytomegalovirus exposure and HLA in healthy donors. V lost 1 base and J lost 3, with 12 bases in between. CDR1 is SGHTA and CDR2 is FQGNSA in the germline V gene. The CDR3 has 15 amino acids. General observations from the study: Certain sequence variants were highly shared and formed a cluster, and this cluster was likely a sequencing artifact. A few chains linked to CMV were shown in vitro to be specific for CMV antigens. When presence/absence was analysed, sequencing depth was taken to be roughly uniform across donors.

Each of the donors was a healthy bone marrow donor. V and J are TRBV7-2 and TRBJ2-5; a weak D match, TRBD1 (6 bases). The sequenced sample consisted of PBMCs. The receptor comes from a man aged 18 to 29 in good health and CMV-seronegative. CDR3 amino acids: CASSLGGLEKETQYF. The CDR3 DNA sequence: TGTGCCAGCAGCTTAGGGGGGCTTGAAAAAGAGACCCAGTACTTC.